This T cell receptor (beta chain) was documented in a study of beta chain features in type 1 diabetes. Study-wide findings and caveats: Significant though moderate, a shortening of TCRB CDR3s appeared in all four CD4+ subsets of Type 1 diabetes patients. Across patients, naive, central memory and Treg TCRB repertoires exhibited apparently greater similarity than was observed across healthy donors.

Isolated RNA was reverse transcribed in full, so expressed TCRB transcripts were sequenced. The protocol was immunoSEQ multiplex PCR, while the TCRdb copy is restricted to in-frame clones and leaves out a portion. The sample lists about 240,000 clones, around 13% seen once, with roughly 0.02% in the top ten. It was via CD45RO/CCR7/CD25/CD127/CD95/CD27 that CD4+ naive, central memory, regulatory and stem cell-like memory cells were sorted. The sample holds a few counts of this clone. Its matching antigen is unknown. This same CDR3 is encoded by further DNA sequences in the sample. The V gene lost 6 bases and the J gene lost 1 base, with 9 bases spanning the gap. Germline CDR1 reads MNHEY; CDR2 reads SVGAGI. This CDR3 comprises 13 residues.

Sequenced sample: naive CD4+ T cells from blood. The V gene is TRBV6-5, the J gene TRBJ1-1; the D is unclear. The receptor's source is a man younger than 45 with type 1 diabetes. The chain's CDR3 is CASRRTANTEAFF. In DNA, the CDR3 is TGTGCCAGCAGACGTACAGCGAACACTGAAGCTTTCTTT.